Below are 18 T cell receptor beta chains sequenced from a single sample in a study of blood T cells in healthy people across ages. A J-beta primer mix and a sample-barcoded 5' primer were used in a second PCR of roughly 6 to 11 cycles. TCRdb fed the 5' RACE reads into MiXCR, producing one record per CDR3 protein. The sample has roughly 800,000 distinct CDR3 sequences, approximately 25% seen once. This sample also belongs to another study, concerning T cells of mothers and their children.

What was sequenced was blood. These receptors originate from a boy between 5 and 17 years old in good health.

The CDR3 nucleotides read TGCAGTGCTAGAGATGTAGGCGGGAGGCCTGGGGCCAACGTCCTGACTTTC. Translation gives CSARDVGGRPGANVLTF. The genes are TRBV20-1 and TRBJ2-6; 8 bases align to TRBD2. With 0 bases clipped from V and 2 bases from J, the junction kept 6 bases outside the gene matches. Germline loops: CDR1 DFQATT, CDR2 SNEGSKA (reference sequence). CDR3 length: 17 residues.

The chain links TRBV20-1 to TRBJ2-5; D gene unclear. The last part of the DNA fits TRBJ2-7 better; the J call may be wrong. Germline assignment: CDR1 DFQATT and CDR2 SNEGSKA (reference sequence). CDR3 length: 11 residues. Here the CDR3 DNA reads TGCAGTGGTGTGGGCTCCTACGAGCAGTACTTC. Its protein is CSGVGSYEQYF.

This clonotype showed up many times. CDR3: CASREYNEQFF. DNA for the CDR3: TGTGCCAGCAGGGAATACAATGAGCAGTTCTTC. The rearrangement uses TRBV6-2 or TRBV6-3 and TRBJ2-1; no firm D call. In germline, CDR1 is MNHEY, CDR2 SVGEGT. Trimming took off 6 bases at V and 4 bases at J, with 4 bases between the two ends. The CDR3 is made up of 11 amino acids.

The chain employs TRBV12-3 or TRBV12-4 and TRBJ2-7; TRBD2 matches at 10 bases. CDR3 size: 14 residues. The junction had 3 bases not matched to a gene; V was cut back by 3 bases and J by 4 bases. The CDR3 nucleotides read TGTGCCAGCAGTTTTAATAGCGGGAGGTACGAGCAGTACTTC. Translating it yields CASSFNSGRYEQYF.

The chain couples TRBV15 to TRBJ2-7; D tentatively reads TRBD1 or TRBD2 (5 bases each). CDR3 length equals 14 residues. Per germline, CDR1 LNHNV and CDR2 YYDKDF (reference sequence). V was cut by 3 bases and J by 2 bases, with 11 bases left in between. CDR3 bases: TGTGCCACCAGCAGCCGGGACCCTCCCTACGAGCAGTACTTC. Translating it yields CATSSRDPPYEQYF. Full variable domain (missing parts from reference TRBV15 and TRBJ2-7): DAMVIQNPRYQVTQFGKPVTLSCSQTLNHNVMYWYQQKSSQAPKLLFHYYDKDFNNEADTPDNFQSRRPNTSFCFLDIRSPGLGDTAMYLCATSSRDPPYEQYFGPGTRLTVT.

The chain joins TRBV4-1 to TRBJ2-7, with unresolved D. Looked up from germline, CDR1 is MGHRA and CDR2 is YSYEKL. Trimming left V 1 base short and J 4 bases short, with 8 bases between. The CDR3 is made up of 13 amino acids. Here the CDR3 DNA reads TGCGCCAGCAGCCAAGTTCTAAATTACGAGCAGTACTTC. This translates into CASSQVLNYEQYF.

This clonotype has more than one count but fewer than ten. V gene TRBV12-3 or TRBV12-4 combines with J gene TRBJ1-3; no clear D. Trimming left V 8 bases short and J 5 bases short, with 13 bases between. This CDR3 contains 13 residues. Here the CDR3 DNA reads TGTGCCAGCGGCCACGGGGTCCGAAACACCATATATTTT. Amino acids: CASGHGVRNTIYF.

CDR3 loop: CATSRLYGGTDTQYF. CDR3 coding DNA: TGTGCCACCAGCAGACTCTATGGAGGCACAGATACGCAGTATTTT. The chain employs TRBV15 and TRBJ2-3; D is unresolved. The CDR3 consists of 15 residues. Trimming took 2 bases from V and 1 from J, leaving 10 bases between them. CDR1 and CDR2 from the germline V gene are LNHNV and YYDKDF (reference sequence).

The J gene is TRBJ2-6, the V gene TRBV5-8; no firm D call. CDR1 SGHTS and CDR2 YDEGEE come from the germline V gene. The CDR3 is 16 amino acids. Trimming shortened V by 2 bases and J by 1 base, and 10 bases separated the two germline ends. This CDR3 is CASSFPLGSGANVLTF. CDR3 DNA sequence: TGTGCCAGCAGCTTTCCTTTGGGTTCTGGGGCCAACGTCCTGACTTTC.

This clonotype appeared a few times. The chain employs TRBV5-1 and TRBJ2-5, with 9 bases matching TRBD2. Germline trimming cut 0 bases from V and 2 bases from J; bases unmatched to any gene: 2. The CDR3 covers 15 residues. Germline CDR1 and CDR2: SGHRS and YFSETQ. CDR3 in amino acids: CASSLVAGAQETQYF. The CDR3 nucleotides are TGCGCCAGCAGCTTGGTAGCGGGAGCTCAAGAGACCCAGTACTTC.

V is TRBV3-1 and J is TRBJ2-7; perhaps TRBD2 as D (5 bases). Germline loops: CDR1 LGHDT, CDR2 YNNKEL (reference sequence). The length of the CDR3 is 14 residues. Between the trimmed V and J ends, which lost 5 bases and 3 bases, there was a span of 14 bases. The DNA of the CDR3 is TGTGCCAGCAGCTTGGGCGGGTACCTCTACGAGCAGTACTTC. Protein product: CASSLGGYLYEQYF.

J is TRBJ2-5 and V is TRBV20-1, with D uncertain. The CDR3 spans 12 residues. CDR1 DFQATT and CDR2 SNEGSKA come from the germline V gene (reference sequence). Trimming shortened V by 1 base and J by 7 bases, and 10 bases separated the two germline ends. Written as DNA, the CDR3 is TGCAGTGCTAGAGGGGATACGGGGACCCAGTACTTC. It encodes CSARGDTGTQYF.

This clonotype was found a few times. The gene calls are TRBV7-2 and TRBJ2-7; 8 bases agree with TRBD1. The germline CDR1 and CDR2 sequences are SGHTA and FQGNSA. The J segment lost 5 bases and the V segment lost 5 bases, leaving 11 bases of the junction unmatched. The CDR3 totals 15 residues. The CDR3 sequence: CASSLWTGKMDEQYF. The DNA for the CDR3 is TGTGCCAGCAGCCTCTGGACAGGGAAGATGGACGAGCAGTACTTC.

Notes on this clonotype: At one of its ends the junction is not consistent with the germline gene, which may arise from a read error. This rearrangement joins TRBV7-2 to TRBJ1-5; possible D gene TRBD1, 6 bases. The J call may be in error: the DNA end matches TRBJ2-3 better. The CDR3 covers 16 residues. CDR1 is SGHTA and CDR2 is FQGNSA in the germline V gene. This CDR3 is CAISSGAGVSNQPQYF. The CDR3 nucleotides are TGTGCCATCAGCTCCGGGGCAGGGGTTAGCAATCAGCCCCAGTATTTT.

CDR3 sequence (DNA): TGTGCCAGCAGTTTAGACCGGGACAGGGCAGCCGAGACCCAGTACTTC. It yields the protein CASSLDRDRAAETQYF. The gene calls are TRBV12-3 or TRBV12-4 and TRBJ2-5, with 9 bases fitting TRBD1. V shed 1 base and J 5 bases; nucleotides not matched to a gene: 8. The CDR3 is 16 residues long.

The chain employs TRBV2 and TRBJ2-1; 10 bases map to TRBD1. The CDR3 has 15 amino acids. Per the germline V gene, CDR1 is SNHLY and CDR2 is FYNNEI. Trimming took 4 bases from V and 2 from J; bases not matched to a gene: 2. CDR3 in amino acids: CASSGDRGAYNEQFF. CDR3 sequence (DNA): TGTGCCAGCAGTGGGGACAGGGGCGCCTACAATGAGCAGTTCTTC.

The chain has TRBV9 and TRBJ2-4; TRBD2 matches 7 bases. V trimming: 3 bases; J trimming: 5 bases; junction bases outside the gene matches: 11. The CDR3 is 16 residues long. CDR1 is SGDLS, CDR2 YYNGEE, per germline. Here the CDR3 reads CASSGPRAGRENIQYF. The CDR3 DNA reads as TGTGCCAGCAGCGGCCCTAGAGCGGGGAGGGAAAACATTCAGTACTTC.

This rearrangement joins TRBV5-1 to TRBJ1-2; D gene ambiguous. Germline V gene sequence: CDR1 SGHRS, CDR2 YFSETQ. Deletions cut 3 bases from V and 4 bases from J, with 19 bases between. The CDR3 has 16 residues. CDR3 loop: CASSYRPVDRLYGYTF. The CDR3 region has the DNA TGCGCCAGCAGCTATAGGCCCGTGGACCGTCTCTATGGCTACACCTTC.